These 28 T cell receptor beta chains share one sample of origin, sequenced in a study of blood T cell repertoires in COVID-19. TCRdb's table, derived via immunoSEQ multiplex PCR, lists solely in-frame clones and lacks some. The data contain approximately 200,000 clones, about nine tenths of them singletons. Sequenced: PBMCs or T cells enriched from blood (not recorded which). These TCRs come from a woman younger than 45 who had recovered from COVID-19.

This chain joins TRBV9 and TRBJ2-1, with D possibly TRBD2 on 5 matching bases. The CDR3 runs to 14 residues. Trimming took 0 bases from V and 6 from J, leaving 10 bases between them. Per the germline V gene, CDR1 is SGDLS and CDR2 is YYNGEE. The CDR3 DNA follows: TGTGCCAGCAGCGTAGGGAGGTTGGGCAATGAGCAGTTCTTC. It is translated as CASSVGRLGNEQFF.

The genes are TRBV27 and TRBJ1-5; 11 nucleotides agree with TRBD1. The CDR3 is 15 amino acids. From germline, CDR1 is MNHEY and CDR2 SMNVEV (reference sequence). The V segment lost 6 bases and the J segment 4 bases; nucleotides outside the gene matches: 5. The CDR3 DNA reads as TGTGCCAGCAGGTGGACAGGGGGCGCGAATCAGCCCCAGCATTTT. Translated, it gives CASRWTGGANQPQHF.

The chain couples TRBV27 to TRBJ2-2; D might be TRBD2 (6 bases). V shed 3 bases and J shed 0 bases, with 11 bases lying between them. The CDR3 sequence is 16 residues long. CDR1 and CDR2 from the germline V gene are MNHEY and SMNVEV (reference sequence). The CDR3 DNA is TGTGCCAGCAGTTTCTATCGGAGGGCGAACACCGGGGAGCTGTTTTTT. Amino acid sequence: CASSFYRRANTGELFF.

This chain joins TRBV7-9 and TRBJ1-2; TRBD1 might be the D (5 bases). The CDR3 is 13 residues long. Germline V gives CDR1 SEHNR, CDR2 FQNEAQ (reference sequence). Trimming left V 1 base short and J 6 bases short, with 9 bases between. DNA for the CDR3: TGTGCCAGCAGCTTAGGACAGCTCGATGGCTACACCTTC. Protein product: CASSLGQLDGYTF.

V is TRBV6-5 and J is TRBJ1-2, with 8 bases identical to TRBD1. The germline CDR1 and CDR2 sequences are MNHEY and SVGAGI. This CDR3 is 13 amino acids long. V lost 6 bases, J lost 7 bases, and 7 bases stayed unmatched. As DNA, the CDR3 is TGTGCCAGCAGCCGGGGACAGGATAGTGGCTACACCTTC. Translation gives CASSRGQDSGYTF.

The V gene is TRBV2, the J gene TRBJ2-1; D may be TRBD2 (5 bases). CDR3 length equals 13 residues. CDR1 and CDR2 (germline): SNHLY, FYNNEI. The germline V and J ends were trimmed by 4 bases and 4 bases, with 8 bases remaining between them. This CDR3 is CASSGTLYNEQFF. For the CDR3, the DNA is TGTGCCAGCAGTGGGACTCTATACAATGAGCAGTTCTTC.

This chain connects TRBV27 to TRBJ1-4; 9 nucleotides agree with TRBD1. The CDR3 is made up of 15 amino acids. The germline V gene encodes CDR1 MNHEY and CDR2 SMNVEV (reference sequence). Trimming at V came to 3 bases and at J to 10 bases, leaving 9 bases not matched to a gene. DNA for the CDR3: TGTGCCAGCAGTTTTTACACAGGGGGCGCGGCAAAACTGTTTTTT. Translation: CASSFYTGGAAKLFF. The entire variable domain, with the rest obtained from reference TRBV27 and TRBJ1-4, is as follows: EAQVTQNPRYLITVTGKKLTVTCSQNMNHEYMSWYRQDPGLGLRQIYYSMNVEVTDKGDVPEGYKVSRKEKRNFPLILESPSPNQTSLYFCASSFYTGGAAKLFFGSGTQLSVL.

The CDR3 is CASSPTYGAGGRSYNEQFF. Written as DNA, the CDR3 is TGCGCCAGCAGTCCCACCTACGGAGCGGGGGGACGCTCCTACAATGAGCAGTTCTTC. The chain joins TRBV4-3 to TRBJ2-1; 9 nucleotides line up with TRBD2. The CDR3 covers 19 residues. Germline lookup yields CDR1 LGHNA and CDR2 YSLEER. V lost 6 bases and J lost 0; bases outside the gene matches: 15.

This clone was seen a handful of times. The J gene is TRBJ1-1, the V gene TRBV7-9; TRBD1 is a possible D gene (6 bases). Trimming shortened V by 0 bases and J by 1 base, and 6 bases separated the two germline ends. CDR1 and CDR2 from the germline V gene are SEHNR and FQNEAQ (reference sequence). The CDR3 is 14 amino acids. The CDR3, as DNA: TGTGCCAGCAGCTTAGCGGGACAGAACACTGAAGCTTTCTTT. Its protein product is CASSLAGQNTEAFF.

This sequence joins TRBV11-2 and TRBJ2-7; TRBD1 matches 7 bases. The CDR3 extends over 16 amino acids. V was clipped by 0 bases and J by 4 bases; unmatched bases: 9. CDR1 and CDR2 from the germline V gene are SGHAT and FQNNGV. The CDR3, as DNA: TGTGCCAGCAGCTTAGATAAGAGACAGGGTTTGTACGAGCAGTACTTC. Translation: CASSLDKRQGLYEQYF.

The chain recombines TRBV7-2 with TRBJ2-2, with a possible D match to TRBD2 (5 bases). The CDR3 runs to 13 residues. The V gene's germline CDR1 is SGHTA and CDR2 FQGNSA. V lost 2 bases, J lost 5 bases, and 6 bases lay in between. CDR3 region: CASSLTRTGELFF. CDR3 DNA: TGTGCCAGCAGCTTAACTAGAACCGGGGAGCTGTTTTTT.

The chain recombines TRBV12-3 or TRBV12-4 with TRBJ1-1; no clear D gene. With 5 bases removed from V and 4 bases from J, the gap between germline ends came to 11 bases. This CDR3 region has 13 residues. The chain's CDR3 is CASSISSPTEAFF. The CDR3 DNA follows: TGTGCCAGCAGTATCAGTTCTCCCACTGAAGCTTTCTTT.

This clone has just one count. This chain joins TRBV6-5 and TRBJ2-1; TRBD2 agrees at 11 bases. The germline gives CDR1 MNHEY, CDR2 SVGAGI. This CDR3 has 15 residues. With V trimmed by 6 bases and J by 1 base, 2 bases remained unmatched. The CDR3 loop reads CASSTSGGSYNEQFF. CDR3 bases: TGTGCCAGCAGCACTAGCGGGGGATCCTACAATGAGCAGTTCTTC.

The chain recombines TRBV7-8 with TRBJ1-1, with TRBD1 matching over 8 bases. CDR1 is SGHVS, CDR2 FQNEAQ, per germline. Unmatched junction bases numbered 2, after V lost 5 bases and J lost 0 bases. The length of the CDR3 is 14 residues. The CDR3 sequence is CASSVDRVNTEAFF. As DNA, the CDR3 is TGTGCCAGCAGCGTGGACAGGGTGAACACTGAAGCTTTCTTT.

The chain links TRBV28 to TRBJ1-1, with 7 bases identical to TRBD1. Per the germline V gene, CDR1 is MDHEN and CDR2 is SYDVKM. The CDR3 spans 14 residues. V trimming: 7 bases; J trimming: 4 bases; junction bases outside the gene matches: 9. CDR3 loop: CASTGGQEGTEAFF. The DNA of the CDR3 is TGTGCCAGCACCGGCGGACAGGAGGGCACTGAAGCTTTCTTT.

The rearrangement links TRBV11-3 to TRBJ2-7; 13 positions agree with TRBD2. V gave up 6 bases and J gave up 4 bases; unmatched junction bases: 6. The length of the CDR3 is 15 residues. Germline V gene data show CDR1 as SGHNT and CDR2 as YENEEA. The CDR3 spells CASRPGLAGRYEQYF. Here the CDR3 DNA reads TGTGCCAGCAGACCGGGACTAGCGGGAAGGTACGAGCAGTACTTC.

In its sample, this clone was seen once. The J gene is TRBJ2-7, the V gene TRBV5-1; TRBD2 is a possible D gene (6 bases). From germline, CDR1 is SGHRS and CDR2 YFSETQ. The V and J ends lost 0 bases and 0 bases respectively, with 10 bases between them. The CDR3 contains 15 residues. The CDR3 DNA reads TGCGCCAGCAGCTTGGGACCCGGGAGCTCCTACGAGCAGTACTTC. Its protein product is CASSLGPGSSYEQYF.

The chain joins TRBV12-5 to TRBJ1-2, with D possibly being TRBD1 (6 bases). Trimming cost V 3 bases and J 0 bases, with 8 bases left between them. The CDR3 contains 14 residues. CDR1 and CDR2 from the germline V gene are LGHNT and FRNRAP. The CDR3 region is CASGFQGPNYGYTF. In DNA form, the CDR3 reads TGTGCTAGTGGTTTTCAGGGGCCTAACTATGGCTACACCTTC.

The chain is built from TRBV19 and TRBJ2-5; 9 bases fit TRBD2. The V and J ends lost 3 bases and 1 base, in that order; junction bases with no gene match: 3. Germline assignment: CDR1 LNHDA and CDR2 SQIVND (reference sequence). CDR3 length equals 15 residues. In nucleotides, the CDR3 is TGTGCCAGTAGTATGTCAGCGGGGGGCCAAGAGACCCAGTACTTC. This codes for CASSMSAGGQETQYF.

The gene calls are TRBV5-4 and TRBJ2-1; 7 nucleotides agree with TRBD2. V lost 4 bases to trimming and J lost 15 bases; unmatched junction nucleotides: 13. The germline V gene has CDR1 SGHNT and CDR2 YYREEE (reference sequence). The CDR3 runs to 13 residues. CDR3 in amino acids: CASSPNGLDSTFF. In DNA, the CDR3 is TGTGCCAGCAGCCCGAATGGACTAGATAGTACGTTCTTC.

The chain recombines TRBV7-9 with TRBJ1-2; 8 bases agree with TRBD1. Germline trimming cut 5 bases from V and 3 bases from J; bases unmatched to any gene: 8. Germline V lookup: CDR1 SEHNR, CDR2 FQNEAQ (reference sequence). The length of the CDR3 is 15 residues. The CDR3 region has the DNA TGTGCCAGCAGCCGCCGACAGGGACAGGACTATGGCTACACCTTC. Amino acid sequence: CASSRRQGQDYGYTF.

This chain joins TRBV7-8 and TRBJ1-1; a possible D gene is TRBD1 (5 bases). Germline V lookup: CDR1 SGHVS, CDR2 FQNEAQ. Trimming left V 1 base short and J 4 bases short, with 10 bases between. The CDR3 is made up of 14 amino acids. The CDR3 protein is CASSLEWDSTEAFF. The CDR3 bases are TGTGCCAGCAGCTTAGAATGGGACTCCACTGAAGCTTTCTTT.

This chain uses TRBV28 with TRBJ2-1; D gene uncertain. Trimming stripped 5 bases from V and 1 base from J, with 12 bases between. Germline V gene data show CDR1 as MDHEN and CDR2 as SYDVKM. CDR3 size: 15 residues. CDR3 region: CASSRPQTSYNEQFF. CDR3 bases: TGTGCCAGCAGTCGTCCCCAGACATCCTACAATGAGCAGTTCTTC.

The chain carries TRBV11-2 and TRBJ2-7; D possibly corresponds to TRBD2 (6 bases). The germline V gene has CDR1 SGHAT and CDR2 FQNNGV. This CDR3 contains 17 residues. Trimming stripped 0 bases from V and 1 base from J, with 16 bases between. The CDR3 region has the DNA TGTGCCAGCAGCTTAGATGGGGGACGGGGGATTTCCTACGAGCAGTACTTC. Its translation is CASSLDGGRGISYEQYF.

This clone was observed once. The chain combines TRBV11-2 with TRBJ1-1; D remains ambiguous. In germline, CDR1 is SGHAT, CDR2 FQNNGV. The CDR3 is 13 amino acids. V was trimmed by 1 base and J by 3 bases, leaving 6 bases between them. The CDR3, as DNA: TGTGCCAGCAGCTTAGTTCGGGACACTGAAGCTTTCTTT. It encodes CASSLVRDTEAFF.

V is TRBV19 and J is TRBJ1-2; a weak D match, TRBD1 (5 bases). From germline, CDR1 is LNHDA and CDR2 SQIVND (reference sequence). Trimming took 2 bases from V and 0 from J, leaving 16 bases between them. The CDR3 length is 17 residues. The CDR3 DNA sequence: TGTGCCAGTAGTATATCGGTCCGGGGGGAAGCTAACTATGGCTACACCTTC. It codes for CASSISVRGEANYGYTF.

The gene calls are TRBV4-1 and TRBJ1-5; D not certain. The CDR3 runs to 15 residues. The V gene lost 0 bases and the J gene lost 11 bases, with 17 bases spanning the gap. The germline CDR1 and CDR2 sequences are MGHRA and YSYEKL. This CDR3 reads CASSQELQSGLAQHF. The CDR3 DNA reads TGCGCCAGCAGCCAAGAGCTACAGTCAGGTTTGGCCCAGCATTTT.

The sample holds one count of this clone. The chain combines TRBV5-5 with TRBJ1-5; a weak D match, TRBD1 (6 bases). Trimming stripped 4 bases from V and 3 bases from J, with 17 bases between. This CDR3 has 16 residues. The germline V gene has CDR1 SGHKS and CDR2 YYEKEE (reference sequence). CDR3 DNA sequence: TGTGCCAGCAGCCCCGGGCGGACAGAAGTCAATCAGCCCCAGCATTTT. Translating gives CASSPGRTEVNQPQHF.